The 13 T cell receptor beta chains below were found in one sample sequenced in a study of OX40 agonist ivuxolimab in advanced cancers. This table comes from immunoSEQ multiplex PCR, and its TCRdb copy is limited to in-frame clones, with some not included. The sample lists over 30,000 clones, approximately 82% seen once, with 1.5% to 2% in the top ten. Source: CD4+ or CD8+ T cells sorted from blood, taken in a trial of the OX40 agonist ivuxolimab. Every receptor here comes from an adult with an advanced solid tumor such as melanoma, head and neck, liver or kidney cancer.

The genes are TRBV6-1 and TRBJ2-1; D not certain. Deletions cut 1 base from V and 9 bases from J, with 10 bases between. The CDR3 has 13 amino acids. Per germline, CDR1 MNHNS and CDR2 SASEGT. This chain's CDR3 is CASSEVGVAEQFF. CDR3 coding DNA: TGTGCCAGCAGTGAAGTTGGGGTCGCTGAGCAGTTCTTC.

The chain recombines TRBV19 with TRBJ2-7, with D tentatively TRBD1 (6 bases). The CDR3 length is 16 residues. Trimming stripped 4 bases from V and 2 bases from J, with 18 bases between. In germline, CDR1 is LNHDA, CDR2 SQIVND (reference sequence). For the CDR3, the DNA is TGTGCCAGTAGTAGGTCCCTGGACAGTGCCGCCTACGAGCAGTACTTC. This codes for CASSRSLDSAAYEQYF.

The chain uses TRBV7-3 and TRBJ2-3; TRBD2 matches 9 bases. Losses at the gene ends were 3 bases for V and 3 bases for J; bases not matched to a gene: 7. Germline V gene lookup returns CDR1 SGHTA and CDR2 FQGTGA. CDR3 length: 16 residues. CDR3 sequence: CASSLGIAGVTDTQYF. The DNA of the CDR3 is TGTGCCAGCAGCTTGGGTATAGCGGGGGTGACAGATACGCAGTATTTT.

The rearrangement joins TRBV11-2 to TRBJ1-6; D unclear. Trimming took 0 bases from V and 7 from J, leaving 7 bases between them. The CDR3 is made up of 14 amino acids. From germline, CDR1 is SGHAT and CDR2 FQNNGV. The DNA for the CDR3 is TGTGCCAGCAGCTTAGAGGCGGGGAATTCACCCCTCCACTTT. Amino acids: CASSLEAGNSPLHF.

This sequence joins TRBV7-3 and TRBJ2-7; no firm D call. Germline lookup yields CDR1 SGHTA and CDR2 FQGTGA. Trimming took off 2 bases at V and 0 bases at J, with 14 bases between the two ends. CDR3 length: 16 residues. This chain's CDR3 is CASSLDAGTRSYEQYF. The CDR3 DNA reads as TGTGCCAGCAGCTTAGATGCAGGCACCCGCTCCTACGAGCAGTACTTC.

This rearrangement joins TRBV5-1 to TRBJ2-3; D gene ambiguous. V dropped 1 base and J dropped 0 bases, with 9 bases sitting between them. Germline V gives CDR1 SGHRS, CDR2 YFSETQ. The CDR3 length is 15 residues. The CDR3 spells CASSLQVSSTDTQYF. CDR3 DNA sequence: TGCGCCAGCAGCTTGCAGGTTTCTAGCACAGATACGCAGTATTTT.

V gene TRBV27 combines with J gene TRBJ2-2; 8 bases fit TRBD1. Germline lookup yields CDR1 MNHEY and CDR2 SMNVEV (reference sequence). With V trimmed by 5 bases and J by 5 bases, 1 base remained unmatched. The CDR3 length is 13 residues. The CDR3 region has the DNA TGTGCCAGCAGTCGACAGGGGACCGGGGAGCTGTTTTTT. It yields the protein CASSRQGTGELFF.

The CDR3 loop is CSVEDRGRQETQYF. As DNA, the CDR3 is TGCAGCGTTGAAGATCGTGGCAGACAAGAGACCCAGTACTTC. This chain connects TRBV29-1 to TRBJ2-5, with D uncertain. This CDR3 region has 14 residues. Looked up from germline, CDR1 is SQVTM and CDR2 is ANQGSEA. The V end was cut by 0 bases, the J end by 2 bases, with 10 bases between.

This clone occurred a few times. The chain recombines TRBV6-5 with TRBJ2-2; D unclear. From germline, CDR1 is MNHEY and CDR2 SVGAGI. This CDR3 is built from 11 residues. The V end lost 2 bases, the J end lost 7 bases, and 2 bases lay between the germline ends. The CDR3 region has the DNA TGTGCCAGCAGTTACATCGGGGAGCTGTTTTTT. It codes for CASSYIGELFF.

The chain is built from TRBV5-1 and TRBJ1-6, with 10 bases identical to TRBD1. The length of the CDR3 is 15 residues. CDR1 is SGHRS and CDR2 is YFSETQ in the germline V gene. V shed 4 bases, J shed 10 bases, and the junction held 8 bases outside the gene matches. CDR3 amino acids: CASSDRDRGYSPLHF. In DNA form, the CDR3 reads TGCGCCAGCAGCGACCGGGACAGGGGTTACTCACCCCTCCACTTT.

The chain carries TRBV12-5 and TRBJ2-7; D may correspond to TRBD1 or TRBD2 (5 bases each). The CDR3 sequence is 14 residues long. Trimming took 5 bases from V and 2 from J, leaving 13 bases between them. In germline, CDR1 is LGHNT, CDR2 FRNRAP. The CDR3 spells CASGPRGGAYEQYF. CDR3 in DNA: TGTGCTAGTGGTCCCCGGGGCGGTGCCTACGAGCAGTACTTC.

The CDR3 region is CASSTRPGTDTQYF. CDR3 nucleotides: TGTGCCAGCAGCACCCGACCCGGCACAGATACGCAGTATTTT. J is TRBJ2-3 and V is TRBV7-3; D uncertain. The CDR3 contains 14 residues. Germline values: CDR1 SGHTA, CDR2 FQGTGA. V shed 5 bases and J shed 1 base, with 10 bases lying between them.

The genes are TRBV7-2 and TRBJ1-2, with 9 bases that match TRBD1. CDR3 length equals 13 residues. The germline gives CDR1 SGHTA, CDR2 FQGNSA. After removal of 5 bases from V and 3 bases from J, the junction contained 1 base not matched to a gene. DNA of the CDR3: TGTGCCAGCAGCACAGGGGGCTACTATGGCTACACCTTC. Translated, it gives CASSTGGYYGYTF.